This is a list of T cell receptor beta chains from one sample in a study of T cells in Graves' hyperthyroidism and ophthalmopathy. TCRdb processed the multiplex PCR reads anew with MiXCR; each CDR3 protein has one entry. The sample records around 350,000 distinct CDR3 sequences, approximately 13% being singletons. Material for sequencing was blood. Every receptor here comes from a woman under 30 with Graves' hyperthyroidism. Both conserved end residues are part of each CDR3. The order of the fields is CDR3 protein, CDR3 DNA, D gene, clone size, J gene, V gene. The D gene is left open where the match is weak. Clone size is stated in some rows and not others, as once, few, many or a class when expanded.

CASSVGLAGDEQYF	TGTGCCAGCAGCGTAGGACTAGCGGGGGACGAGCAGTACTTC	TRBD2	few	TRBJ2-7	TRBV9
CSVEARSEAFF	TGCAGCGTTGAGGCGAGGTCTGAAGCTTTCTTT	-	-	TRBJ1-1	TRBV29-1
CAWTGGPPNYGYTF	TGTGCCTGGACAGGGGGCCCGCCTAACTATGGCTACACCTTC	TRBD1	many	TRBJ1-2	TRBV30
CASKEGWNEKLFF	TGTGCCAGCAAAGAGGGGTGGAATGAAAAACTGTTTTTT	-	many	TRBJ1-4	TRBV6-1
CSAKSPGTGDTGELFF	TGCAGCGCCAAATCACCCGGGACAGGGGACACCGGGGAGCTGTTTTTT	TRBD1	many	TRBJ2-2	TRBV29-1
CASSHSQGVTYEQYF	TGTGCCAGCAGTCACTCCCAAGGGGTAACCTACGAGCAGTACTTC	-	many	TRBJ2-7	TRBV6-1
CASSSHRGPRRETQYF	TGTGCCAGCAGTTCCCACAGGGGCCCTAGGAGGGAGACCCAGTACTTC	TRBD1	many	TRBJ2-5	TRBV28
CATQGGGSNQPQHF	TGTGCCACCCAGGGGGGCGGTAGCAATCAGCCCCAGCATTTT	TRBD1	many	TRBJ1-5	TRBV19
CSAHLPTGVQETQYF	TGCAGTGCTCACCTACCCACAGGGGTCCAAGAGACCCAGTACTTC	TRBD1	many	TRBJ2-5	TRBV20-1
CASRPNRGTEAFF	TGTGCCAGCAGGCCAAATCGCGGCACTGAAGCTTTCTTT	-	-	TRBJ1-1	TRBV5-4
CATSSGSYNSPLHF	TGTGCCACCAGCAGTGGGTCCTATAATTCACCCCTCCACTTT	-	-	TRBJ1-6	TRBV15
CASSRQGLEETQYF	TGTGCCAGCAGCCGACAGGGGTTGGAAGAGACCCAGTACTTC	TRBD1	many	TRBJ2-5	TRBV28
CAISGGLRWGNEQFF	TGTGCCATCAGTGGCGGACTTCGTTGGGGTAATGAGCAGTTCTTC	-	few	TRBJ2-1	TRBV10-3
CASSQPSSYEQYF	TGCGCCAGCAGCCAACCGAGCTCCTACGAGCAGTACTTC	-	many	TRBJ2-7	TRBV5-1
CASSQDKAPEEPQHF	TGTGCCAGCAGCCAAGATAAGGCTCCGGAGGAGCCCCAGCATTTT	-	-	TRBJ1-5	TRBV4-2
CASSGLAGRGYEQYF	TGTGCCAGCAGTGGACTAGCGGGCCGTGGATACGAGCAGTACTTC	TRBD2	-	TRBJ2-7	TRBV28
CASRDRGMEWNGDEQYF	TGTGCCAGCAGGGACAGGGGCATGGAGTGGAATGGCGACGAGCAGTACTTC	TRBD1	many	TRBJ2-7	TRBV6-2/TRBV6-3
CASGRGGGGYNEQFF	TGCGCCAGCGGCCGGGGTGGGGGGGGCTACAATGAGCAGTTCTTC	TRBD2	many	TRBJ2-1	TRBV5-1
CASSVTLAGGWNEQFF	TGTGCCAGCAGCGTCACCCTAGCGGGCGGATGGAATGAGCAGTTCTTC	TRBD2	many	TRBJ2-1	TRBV5-5
CASSFPGGAEQYF	TGTGCCAGCAGTTTCCCCGGGGGCGCCGAGCAGTACTTC	-	many	TRBJ2-7	TRBV27
CASSISGTSYNSPLHF	TGTGCCAGTAGTATCAGCGGGACCTCCTATAATTCACCCCTCCACTTT	-	-	TRBJ1-6	TRBV19
CASSTYGTVGNTGELFF	TGCGCCAGCAGCACGTACGGTACAGTTGGAAACACCGGGGAGCTGTTTTTT	-	many	TRBJ2-2	TRBV5-1
CSARLTSLDTGELFF	TGCAGTGCACGACTTACTAGTCTGGACACCGGGGAGCTGTTTTTT	-	many	TRBJ2-2	TRBV20-1
CASRSGGFSPLHF	TGTGCCAGCAGATCAGGGGGCTTTTCACCCCTCCACTTT	TRBD1	many	TRBJ1-6	TRBV12-3/TRBV12-4
CSAGIGTGIYEQYF	TGCAGTGCTGGTATCGGGACAGGGATCTACGAGCAGTACTTC	TRBD1	many	TRBJ2-7	TRBV20-1
CSAVTSAGKLFF	TGCAGCGCAGTAACATCCGCTGGAAAACTGTTTTTT	-	-	TRBJ1-4	TRBV29-1
CASSQGLGLGHEQFF	TGTGCCAGCAGCCAAGGGTTGGGACTAGGCCATGAGCAGTTCTTC	TRBD2	many	TRBJ2-1	TRBV3-1
CASSLVVGWEKETQYF	TGTGCCAGCAGCTTAGTGGTCGGCTGGGAGAAAGAGACCCAGTACTTC	-	-	TRBJ2-5	TRBV7-6
CASSLQGAFFTGELFF	TGTGCCAGCAGTTTACAGGGGGCGTTTTTCACCGGGGAGCTGTTTTTT	TRBD1	many	TRBJ2-2	TRBV27
CAISGTAGHTF	TGTGCCATCAGTGGGACAGCGGGGCACACCTTC	-	few	TRBJ1-2	TRBV10-3
CASSLGRLAANTGELFF	TGTGCCAGCAGCTTAGGCCGTCTAGCCGCGAACACCGGGGAGCTGTTTTTT	-	many	TRBJ2-2	TRBV13
CASGWTVGEQFF	TGTGCCAGCGGCTGGACAGTAGGTGAGCAGTTCTTC	-	many	TRBJ2-1	TRBV12-3/TRBV12-4
CATGGVSYNEQFF	TGTGCCACCGGAGGGGTTTCCTACAATGAGCAGTTCTTC	-	-	TRBJ2-1	TRBV6-1
CASSFRGAPYEQYF	TGTGCCAGCAGTTTCAGAGGGGCCCCCTACGAGCAGTACTTC	-	many	TRBJ2-7	TRBV12-3/TRBV12-4
CAISESDQPQHF	TGTGCCATCAGTGAGTCGGATCAGCCCCAGCATTTT	-	many	TRBJ1-5	TRBV10-3
CAISEGGQGSYEQYF	TGTGCCATCAGTGAGGGGGGACAGGGGTCCTACGAGCAGTACTTC	TRBD1	many	TRBJ2-7	TRBV10-3
CASSQGGGGGYTF	TGTGCCAGCAGCCAAGGGGGGGGAGGCGGCTACACCTTC	-	many	TRBJ1-2	TRBV3-1
CASSSRDINSPLHF	TGTGCCAGCAGTTCCCGGGACATAAATTCACCCCTCCACTTT	-	many	TRBJ1-6	TRBV6-2/TRBV6-3
CSALKPGLAYNEQFF	TGCAGTGCTCTCAAACCGGGACTAGCCTACAATGAGCAGTTCTTC	TRBD2	many	TRBJ2-1	TRBV20-1
CASSLTGGNTIYF	TGTGCCAGCAGTTTGACAGGGGGAAACACCATATATTTT	TRBD1	-	TRBJ1-3	TRBV12-3/TRBV12-4
CSAGTGSGNTIYF	TGCAGTGCTGGAACAGGGTCCGGAAACACCATATATTTT	-	many	TRBJ1-3	TRBV20-1
CASSLSGVGRDTEAFF	TGTGCCAGCAGTTTGAGCGGAGTCGGGAGAGACACTGAAGCTTTCTTT	-	many	TRBJ1-1	TRBV12-3/TRBV12-4
CATMILWGEYNEQFF	TGTGCCACTATGATTTTGTGGGGAGAATACAATGAGCAGTTCTTC	-	many	TRBJ2-1	TRBV12-3/TRBV12-4
CASSYGSEREASYEQYF	TGTGCCAGCAGTTACGGCTCGGAGCGGGAGGCTTCCTACGAGCAGTACTTC	TRBD2	many	TRBJ2-7	TRBV12-3/TRBV12-4
CASSPGETGSETQYF	TGTGCCAGCAGCCCAGGGGAGACAGGGTCTGAGACCCAGTACTTC	TRBD1	-	TRBJ2-5	TRBV7-2
CSARDAGRGNSQYF	TGCAGTGCTAGAGACGCGGGACGTGGTAATAGTCAGTACTTC	-	many	TRBJ2-4	TRBV20-1
CASSLAERQETQYF	TGTGCCAGCAGTTTAGCGGAACGTCAAGAGACCCAGTACTTC	-	many	TRBJ2-5	TRBV2
CAAPSGIILMNTEAFF	TGTGCCGCCCCCTCAGGAATTATTCTCATGAACACTGAAGCTTTCTTT	-	-	TRBJ1-1	TRBV24-1
CAWSVVAGGSYEQYF	TGTGCCTGGAGTGTAGTGGCAGGGGGATCTTACGAGCAGTACTTC	TRBD1	-	TRBJ2-7	TRBV30
CASSPTDLITDTQYF	TGTGCCAGCAGCCCCACGGACTTGATCACAGATACGCAGTATTTT	-	many	TRBJ2-3	TRBV7-3
CASSIDPSGTIAYNEQLF	TGTGCCAGTAGTATAGATCCTAGCGGGACAATCGCCTACAATGAGCAGCTCTTC	TRBD2	-	TRBJ2-1	TRBV19
CASSLLGGVSYNEQFF	TGTGCCAGCAGCCTTCTAGGGGGGGTATCCTACAATGAGCAGTTCTTC	-	-	TRBJ2-1	TRBV7-3
CASSFGPSPLHF	TGTGCCAGCAGTTTTGGACCCTCACCCCTCCACTTT	-	many	TRBJ1-6	TRBV28
CASSQVWTRQETQYF	TGCGCCAGCAGCCAAGTCTGGACTAGACAAGAGACCCAGTACTTC	TRBD2	once	TRBJ2-5	TRBV4-1
CSIEDSYEQYF	TGCAGCATTGAGGACAGCTACGAGCAGTACTTC	-	-	TRBJ2-7	TRBV29-1
CASSVEPLTSGYNEQFF	TGTGCCAGCAGCGTAGAACCCCTCACTAGCGGCTACAATGAGCAGTTCTTC	TRBD2	many	TRBJ2-1	TRBV9